The 23 T cell receptor beta chains given below trace back to one sample, sequenced in a study of T cell responses to AZD1222 COVID-19 vaccine. Clones were read by immunoSEQ multiplex PCR, and TCRdb kept only the in-frame ones, dropping some. Of around 120,000 clones in the sample, around 93% were seen once. The specimen comprised peripheral blood, sampled on day 0 of AZD1222 vaccination. Source of these receptors: an adult in good health.

The chain carries TRBV9 and TRBJ2-3; D is uncertain. Germline V lookup: CDR1 SGDLS, CDR2 YYNGEE. Trimming removed 4 bases at V and 3 bases at J, with 6 bases between. The CDR3 runs to 12 residues. The CDR3 loop is CASSPETDTQYF. The CDR3 DNA reads as TGTGCCAGCAGCCCTGAGACAGATACGCAGTATTTT.

The gene calls are TRBV19 and TRBJ2-1; maybe TRBD2 (6 bases). This CDR3 region has 14 residues. V shed 7 bases and J shed 2 bases, with 12 bases lying between them. Per the germline V gene, CDR1 is LNHDA and CDR2 is SQIVND (reference sequence). The CDR3 nucleotides read TGTGCCAGTAATGTCGCGGGAACCTACAATGAGCAGTTCTTC. This codes for CASNVAGTYNEQFF.

J is TRBJ2-1 and V is TRBV27, with 9 bases identical to TRBD2. This CDR3 comprises 14 residues. The trim removed 4 bases at V and 6 bases at J, leaving 4 bases unmatched. Germline CDR1 and CDR2: MNHEY and SMNVEV (reference sequence). This chain's CDR3 is CASSWAGGPNEQFF. The CDR3 DNA is TGTGCCAGCAGTTGGGCGGGGGGGCCCAATGAGCAGTTCTTC.

The chain carries TRBV5-1 and TRBJ1-1; 9 nucleotides match TRBD1. J was trimmed by 8 bases and V by 3 bases; bases with no gene match: 14. Germline-derived CDR1 and CDR2 are SGHRS and YFSETQ. The CDR3 totals 16 residues. CDR3 residues: CASSSGQGRGSREAFF. For the CDR3, the DNA is TGCGCCAGCAGCTCTGGACAGGGGAGGGGGAGTAGGGAAGCTTTCTTT.

Here the CDR3 reads CASSLAVGGAFTEAFF. The CDR3 bases are TGTGCCAGCAGCTTAGCGGTCGGGGGCGCATTCACTGAAGCTTTCTTT. The chain joins TRBV7-6 to TRBJ1-1, with a weak D call TRBD1 (6 bases). The germline V gene has CDR1 SGHVS and CDR2 FNYEAQ. With 0 bases removed from V and 4 bases from J, the gap between germline ends came to 15 bases. The CDR3 spans 16 residues.

The chain combines TRBV18 with TRBJ1-2, with D tentatively TRBD1 (5 bases). Germline V gives CDR1 KGHSH, CDR2 LQKENI. Trimming shortened V by 2 bases and J by 3 bases, and 7 bases separated the two germline ends. This CDR3 comprises 13 residues. CDR3 nucleotide sequence: TGTGCCAGCTCACCAATGACAGACTATGGCTACACCTTC. The encoded protein is CASSPMTDYGYTF.

This chain joins TRBV28 and TRBJ1-4, with D uncertain. The V end lost 8 bases, the J end lost 3 bases, and 13 bases lay between the germline ends. In germline, CDR1 is MDHEN, CDR2 SYDVKM. CDR3 length: 14 residues. This CDR3 reads CASCEGWPNEKLFF. In nucleotides, the CDR3 is TGTGCCAGCTGTGAGGGTTGGCCTAATGAAAAACTGTTTTTT. Full variable domain (missing parts from reference TRBV28 and TRBJ1-4): DVKVTQSSRYLVKRTGEKVFLECVQDMDHENMFWYRQDPGLGLRLIYFSYDVKMKEKGDIPEGYSVSREKKERFSLILESASTNQTSMYLCASCEGWPNEKLFFGSGTQLSVL.

This sequence joins TRBV4-3 and TRBJ1-1, with TRBD1 matching 7 bases. V lost 0 bases, J lost 11 bases, and 12 bases stayed unmatched. The CDR3 spans 15 residues. Germline V lookup: CDR1 LGHNA, CDR2 YSLEER. In DNA form, the CDR3 reads TGCGCCAGCAGCCAAGATAAGGAGGGGGCGTTTGAGGCTTTCTTT. Translated: CASSQDKEGAFEAFF.

The chain couples TRBV21-1 to TRBJ2-1; TRBD1, as called in the table, went unchecked against the DNA. TRBV21-1 is flagged as a pseudogene. CDR3 length: 12 amino acids. The CDR3 bases are TGTGCCAGCAGGGGACAGTACAATGAGCAGTTCTTC. Translation gives CASRGQYNEQFF.

The rearrangement links TRBV10-1 to TRBJ2-7; the match to TRBD1 covers 10 bases. CDR1 and CDR2 (germline): WNHNN, SYGVQD (reference sequence). The CDR3 runs to 14 residues. J gave up 5 bases and V 4 bases, and 5 bases lay outside the gene matches. The DNA for the CDR3 is TGCGCCAGCAGTGTAAAGGGGACAGGGGACGAGCAGTACTTC. Amino acids: CASSVKGTGDEQYF.

This sequence joins TRBV7-8 and TRBJ2-1, with a weak D call TRBD2 (5 bases). Germline V lookup: CDR1 SGHVS, CDR2 FQNEAQ. V lost 5 bases and J lost 7, with 15 bases in between. The CDR3 consists of 14 residues. The CDR3 region has the DNA TGTGCCAGCAGCGTTCTGATAACTAGGAATGAGCAGTTCTTC. Translation gives CASSVLITRNEQFF.

V gene TRBV7-6 combines with J gene TRBJ1-4; TRBD1 matches at 8 bases. The length of the CDR3 is 15 residues. Germline V CDR1 and CDR2: SGHVS, FNYEAQ. The V gene end was trimmed by 5 bases and the J gene end by 5 bases; junction bases not matched to a gene: 7. Written as DNA, the CDR3 is TGTGCCAGCAGCATATGGACAGGGAGCAATGAAAAACTGTTTTTT. This translates into CASSIWTGSNEKLFF.

The chain is built from TRBV2 and TRBJ2-2; D uncertain. This CDR3 region has 12 residues. Trimming left V 3 bases short and J 7 bases short, with 6 bases between. Germline loops: CDR1 SNHLY, CDR2 FYNNEI. CDR3 region: CASSELGGELFF. CDR3 DNA sequence: TGTGCCAGCAGTGAGCTGGGCGGGGAGCTGTTTTTT. Drawing the rest from reference TRBV2 and TRBJ2-2, the complete variable domain is EPEVTQTPSHQVTQMGQEVILRCVPISNHLYFYWYRQILGQKVEFLVSFYNNEISEKSEIFDDQFSVERPDGSNFTLKIRSTKLEDSAMYFCASSELGGELFFGEGSRLTVL.

The chain employs TRBV7-9 and TRBJ2-4, with a tentative D call TRBD1 (6 bases). The CDR3 extends over 19 amino acids. CDR1 and CDR2 (germline): SEHNR, FQNEAQ (reference sequence). V lost 5 bases and J lost 0, with 23 bases in between. The CDR3 DNA reads TGTGCCAGCAGCCCAGGGGCAGCTATAGTAATTCAAGCCAAAAACATTCAGTACTTC. Translated: CASSPGAAIVIQAKNIQYF.

CDR3 coding DNA: TGTGCCAGCAGCTTAGACAGGGCGCGCGTAAACATTCAGTACTTC. Protein: CASSLDRARVNIQYF. The V gene is TRBV7-2, the J gene TRBJ2-4; tentative D call: TRBD1 (6 bases). Germline CDR1 is SGHTA and CDR2 is FQGNSA. The germline V and J ends were trimmed by 1 base and 6 bases, with 13 bases remaining between them. This CDR3 contains 15 residues.

The chain links TRBV4-3 to TRBJ2-2; D is unresolved. The CDR3 is made up of 15 amino acids. Germline CDR1 is LGHNA and CDR2 is YSLEER. Trimming took 0 bases from V and 3 from J, leaving 8 bases between them. The CDR3 DNA is TGCGCCAGCAGCCAAGATTGGGGATACACCGGGGAGCTGTTTTTT. It yields the protein CASSQDWGYTGELFF.

The chain recombines TRBV7-2 with TRBJ2-1; D is perhaps TRBD1 (5 bases). Germline-derived CDR1 and CDR2 are SGHTA and FQGNSA. Trimming left V 2 bases short and J 9 bases short, with 11 bases between. There are 13 residues in the CDR3. CDR3 nucleotide sequence: TGTGCCAGCAGCTTATATTCAGGGATTGAGCAGTTCTTC. Its protein product is CASSLYSGIEQFF.

The rearrangement uses TRBV5-4 and TRBJ1-1; 7 bases line up with TRBD1. From germline, CDR1 is SGHNT and CDR2 YYREEE (reference sequence). Losses at the gene ends were 3 bases for V and 2 bases for J; bases not matched to a gene: 4. CDR3 length: 14 amino acids. This CDR3 is CASSSQGVNTEAFF. CDR3 DNA: TGTGCCAGCAGCTCCCAGGGGGTAAACACTGAAGCTTTCTTT.

The CDR3 DNA sequence: TGCGCCAGCAGCGAGACAGGGGGCTCCTACGAGCAGTACTTC. This gives the protein CASSETGGSYEQYF. The rearrangement links TRBV5-1 to TRBJ2-7; TRBD1 matches 9 bases. V dropped 4 bases and J dropped 0; count of bases not matched to a gene: 2. Germline V gives CDR1 SGHRS, CDR2 YFSETQ. This CDR3 spans 14 amino acids.

The chain employs TRBV7-9 and TRBJ1-2, with D unclear. V lost 2 bases to trimming and J lost 6 bases, with 13 bases between them. There are 14 residues in the CDR3. Germline CDR1 reads SEHNR; CDR2 reads FQNEAQ (reference sequence). In DNA, the CDR3 is TGTGCCAGCAGCTTACGAGCCTTGGGGAATGGCTACACCTTC. This translates into CASSLRALGNGYTF.

The chain has TRBV5-4 and TRBJ1-4; 8 bases align to TRBD1. Trimming took 4 bases from V and 8 from J; bases not matched to a gene: 4. From germline, CDR1 is SGHNT and CDR2 YYREEE (reference sequence). The CDR3 is 13 residues long. The CDR3 DNA reads as TGTGCCAGCAGCGTGGGACAGGCGGAAAAACTGTTTTTT. Amino acid sequence: CASSVGQAEKLFF. Full variable domain (missing parts from reference TRBV5-4 and TRBJ1-4): ETGVTQSPTHLIKTRGQQVTLRCSSQSGHNTVSWYQQALGQGPQFIFQYYREEENGRGNFPPRFSGLQFPNYSSELNVNALELDDSALYLCASSVGQAEKLFFGSGTQLSVL.

V and J are TRBV24-1 and TRBJ1-4; D is ambiguous. Germline values: CDR1 KGHDR, CDR2 SFDVKD. Trimming removed 3 bases at V and 10 bases at J, with 8 bases between. The CDR3 is made up of 12 amino acids. CDR3 sequence: CATSDETRKLFF. The CDR3 bases are TGTGCCACCAGTGATGAGACCAGAAAACTGTTTTTT.

The chain recombines TRBV7-2 with TRBJ2-7; 9 bases map to TRBD2. The CDR3 consists of 13 residues. The J segment lost 6 bases and the V segment lost 2 bases, leaving 2 bases of the junction unmatched. Germline V gene data show CDR1 as SGHTA and CDR2 as FQGNSA. The CDR3 sequence: CASSLRREGEQYF. The CDR3 DNA reads as TGTGCCAGCAGCTTAAGGCGGGAGGGCGAGCAGTACTTC.